This T cell receptor (beta chain) was obtained from a study of blood T cell repertoires in COVID-19. Across the study: The United States, Italy and Spain supplied acute and convalescent COVID-19 samples. PBMCs, B-cell-depleted T cells, or T cells provided the cDNA or gDNA that made up the material.

Authors' methods: Counts of nucleated cells, estimated from reference gene primer amplification, were obtained. The table came from immunoSEQ multiplex PCR; TCRdb's copy has only in-frame clones and leaves some out. The D gene and trimming were derived from the DNA, and the V and J assignments and clone size from that table. The sample consists of about 120,000 clones, 78% of them appearing once. In germline, CDR1 is SGHDT, CDR2 YYEEEE. The V and J ends lost 1 base and 4 bases, in that order; junction bases with no gene match: 16. The CDR3 length is 19 residues. The sequence derives from a man between 65 and 79 years old with acute or convalescent COVID-19. The sequencing input was peripheral blood. V usage is TRBV5-6 and J usage is TRBJ1-5, with TRBD1 matching 8 bases. CDR3 coding DNA: TGTGCCAGCAGCTTGAAGGTCTTCGACAGGGGTGTAACAAATCAGCCCCAGCATTTT. Encoded protein: CASSLKVFDRGVTNQPQHF.